The present TCR beta chain was sequenced within a study of shared clonotypes between healthy human individuals. Study overall: Researchers assigned three CD4 naive, three CD4 memory, two CD8 naive and one CD8 memory plate to each donor. The study's findings and limits: Sequencing depth was expected to influence donor clonotype sharing. Owing to a small donor count, the genetic and exposure-history diversity represented was limited.

The repertoire was sequenced with immunoSEQ multiplex PCR; TCRdb's copy has only in-frame clones and lacks some. This sample carries over 2 million clones, around 92% of them seen once, and the ten largest clones take approximately 0.4%. About this clone: The antigen is not known.

HIV-negative, healthy adults without recent acute infections or vaccinations were the donors. The CDR3 covers 15 residues. The ends lost 4 bases at V and 2 bases at J; junction bases unmatched: 5. Germline V gives CDR1 SGHTA, CDR2 FQGNSA. This clonotype was obtained from a man younger than 30 in good health. Some clones in this sample may be carry-over from other donors' samples. Sequenced: naive CD4+ T cells from PBMCs. Subset defined: CD45RA+ positively selected. The chain recombines TRBV7-2 with TRBJ2-3, with 8 nucleotides matching TRBD1. CDR3 nucleotide sequence: TGTGCCAGCAGCTACCCGGGACAGGTCACAGATACGCAGTATTTT. It encodes CASSYPGQVTDTQYF.